These 2 T cell receptor beta chains share one sample of origin, sequenced in a study of cytomegalovirus exposure and HLA in healthy donors (dated by TCRdb to the late 2010s). The library was made by the immunoSEQ multiplex PCR assay. For the multiplex PCR, a mixture combining 60 forward primers for TCR Vbeta segments and 13 reverse primers for TCR Jbeta segments was used. The table was pulled from immuneACCESS by TCRdb, which kept in-frame rearrangements only. Such tables lose some clones; where checked, under half of the loss comes from unresolved V genes, and the rest has no known cause. This sample is represented by 110,000 to 150,000 clones; 78% of them were singletons. The ten biggest clones cover about 2.9% of the sample. The specimen was PBMCs. These receptors were obtained from a female donor in good health and CMV-seronegative.

The V call is TRBV9, the J call TRBJ2-2; D perhaps matches TRBD2 (5 bases). The CDR3 is made up of 14 amino acids. Germline V CDR1 and CDR2: SGDLS, YYNGEE. Deletions cut 0 bases from V and 5 bases from J, with 8 bases between. The CDR3 nucleotides read TGTGCCAGCAGCGTAGCTAGCCAAACCGGGGAGCTGTTTTTT. It translates to CASSVASQTGELFF.

This sequence joins TRBV29-1 and TRBJ1-5; perhaps TRBD1 as D (5 bases). Germline assignment: CDR1 SQVTM and CDR2 ANQGSEA. V was clipped by 5 bases and J by 11 bases, with 19 bases between them. The length of the CDR3 is 13 residues. The CDR3 here is CSVTQGGGTAQHF. The DNA of the CDR3 is TGCAGCGTTACCCAGGGAGGAGGTACGGCCCAGCATTTT.